This T cell receptor beta chain was identified during a study of T cells in Graves' hyperthyroidism and ophthalmopathy. The germline CDR1 and CDR2 sequences are SEHNR and FQNEAQ (reference sequence). The CDR3 sequence is 15 residues long. The ends lost 5 bases at V and 4 bases at J; junction bases unmatched: 9. The CDR3 regions of TCR beta were amplified from RNA transcripts. First-round RT-PCR with HTBI primers amplified the TCR CDR3 region. TCRdb passed the multiplex PCR reads through MiXCR, listing each CDR3 protein once. In the table there are approximately 590,000 distinct CDR3 sequences, around a sixth of which are singletons.

Material: blood. The rearrangement joins TRBV7-9 to TRBJ2-7, with TRBD1 matching over 9 bases. This clonotype originated in a woman aged 30 to 39 with Graves' hyperthyroidism. The CDR3 loop is CASSLLRDREYEQYF. CDR3 DNA sequence: TGTGCCAGCAGCCTACTCCGGGACAGGGAGTACGAGCAGTACTTC.